The 14 T cell receptor beta chains given below trace back to one sample, sequenced in a study of patients and donors after allogeneic stem cell transplantation. TCRdb used MiXCR to reprocess the RT-PCR reads, holding one entry per CDR3 protein. The profile covers about 200,000 distinct CDR3 sequences, with less than 50% appearing a single time and approximately 10% taken by the ten largest. Sequencing used blood, either unsorted or a sorted T cell fraction (not recorded which). The receptors were gathered from a human donor who was either an allogeneic HSCT recipient or a stem cell or donor lymphocyte infusion donor (not recorded which). It is not recorded whose cells these are; they may come from a transplant donor.

Only a few counts were recorded for this clonotype. The chain's CDR3 is CASSFRPGTGSQETQYF. CDR3 nucleotides: TGTGCCAGCAGCTTTAGACCCGGGACAGGTAGTCAAGAGACCCAGTACTTC. This rearrangement joins TRBV5-5 to TRBJ2-5, with 8 bases lining up with TRBD1. V trimming: 2 bases; J trimming: 2 bases; junction bases outside the gene matches: 11. Germline CDR1 reads SGHKS; CDR2 reads YYEKEE (reference sequence). The CDR3 has 17 amino acids.

The genes are TRBV5-1 and TRBJ1-2; 11 nucleotides align to TRBD1. Germline CDR1 and CDR2: SGHRS and YFSETQ. Unmatched junction bases numbered 12, after V lost 2 bases and J lost 0 bases. The CDR3 has 19 amino acids. CDR3 residues: CASSFRTGGYGGANYGYTF. CDR3 bases: TGCGCCAGCAGCTTTCGGACAGGGGGCTATGGTGGAGCTAACTATGGCTACACCTTC.

This clonotype was observed a handful of times. This chain links TRBV3-1 with TRBJ2-4; maybe TRBD1 (5 bases). CDR1 is LGHDT, CDR2 YNNKEL, per germline (reference sequence). With 0 bases removed from V and 1 base from J, the gap between germline ends came to 13 bases. The CDR3 extends over 17 amino acids. The CDR3 reads CASSQDSKAGAKNIQYF. In DNA, the CDR3 is TGTGCCAGCAGCCAAGATAGTAAGGCAGGGGCCAAAAACATTCAGTACTTC. Full variable domain (remainder filled in from reference TRBV3-1 and TRBJ2-4): DTAVSQTPKYLVTQMGNDKSIKCEQNLGHDTMYWYKQDSKKFLKIMFSYNNKELIINETVPNRFSPKSPDKAHLNLHINSLELGDSAVYFCASSQDSKAGAKNIQYFGAGTRLSVL.

The CDR3 DNA sequence: TGTGCCAGCAGTTTAGGGGTTCAGCCCCAGCATTTT. Its protein is CASSLGVQPQHF. The chain has TRBV12-3 or TRBV12-4 and TRBJ1-5, with D uncertain. The V gene lost 1 base and the J gene lost 6 bases, with 4 bases spanning the gap. There are 12 residues in the CDR3.

This clonotype was counted a few times. V and J are TRBV2 and TRBJ2-2; 7 bases map to TRBD2. CDR1 is SNHLY, CDR2 FYNNEI, per germline. The CDR3 has 16 amino acids. The V and J ends lost 1 base and 1 base, in that order; junction bases with no gene match: 3. As DNA, the CDR3 is TGTGCCAGCAGTGAAGTTGGCGGGGGGAACACCGGGGAGCTGTTTTTT. Translated: CASSEVGGGNTGELFF.

This clonotype was recorded a few times. The genes are TRBV7-2 and TRBJ1-5, with a tentative D call TRBD1 (5 bases). Germline CDR1 reads SGHTA; CDR2 reads FQGNSA. Trimming took 5 bases from V and 7 from J, leaving 15 bases between them. The CDR3 has 14 amino acids. The CDR3 bases are TGTGCCAGCAGCGCACCGGGACTATTGCAGCCCCAGCATTTT. Amino acid sequence: CASSAPGLLQPQHF.

The gene calls are TRBV11-2 and TRBJ1-2; TRBD1 matches 9 bases. This CDR3 contains 16 residues. The V gene's germline CDR1 is SGHAT and CDR2 FQNNGV. J lost 4 bases, V lost 1 base, and 7 bases had no gene match. The CDR3 bases are TGTGCCAGCAGCTTAGCCCCGGGACAGGGAAGCTATGGCTACACCTTC. As protein: CASSLAPGQGSYGYTF.

V is TRBV25-1 and J is TRBJ1-1, with a weak D call TRBD1 (5 bases). The CDR3 contains 14 residues. CDR1 MGHDK and CDR2 SYGVNS come from the germline V gene. The V gene lost 5 bases and the J gene lost 5 bases, with 15 bases spanning the gap. The CDR3 DNA sequence: TGTGCCAGCAGTATTCAGTGGGGGGGAACTGAAGCTTTCTTT. The encoded protein is CASSIQWGGTEAFF.

This clonotype was counted a few times. The genes are TRBV7-8 and TRBJ1-3; TRBD1 agrees at 7 bases. V trimming: 1 base; J trimming: 2 bases; junction bases outside the gene matches: 5. CDR1 is SGHVS, CDR2 FQNEAQ, per germline. CDR3 length equals 16 residues. CDR3 in amino acids: CASSLGPGTAGNTIYF. In nucleotides, the CDR3 is TGTGCCAGCAGCTTAGGCCCTGGGACAGCTGGAAACACCATATATTTT.

Here the CDR3 DNA reads TGTGCCATCAACGGGGCGGGGGACACCGGGGAGCTGTTTTTT. It encodes CAINGAGDTGELFF. The chain has TRBV10-3 and TRBJ2-2; 7 bases fit TRBD2. CDR1 is ENHRY, CDR2 SYGVKD, per germline. Trimming removed 7 bases from V and 3 bases from J; junction bases left unmatched: 5. This CDR3 has 14 residues.

The rearrangement links TRBV10-3 to TRBJ1-1; D is ambiguous. This CDR3 has 13 amino acids. With 1 base removed from V and 5 bases from J, the gap between germline ends came to 8 bases. Germline assignment: CDR1 ENHRY and CDR2 SYGVKD. The CDR3 is CAISEWSGTEAFF. CDR3 in DNA: TGTGCCATCAGTGAGTGGTCGGGAACTGAAGCTTTCTTT.

The rearrangement joins TRBV20-1 to TRBJ2-1; D may match TRBD1 or TRBD2 (5 bases each). V lost 4 bases and J lost 3, with 13 bases in between. The CDR3 covers 14 residues. The V gene's germline CDR1 is DFQATT and CDR2 SNEGSKA (reference sequence). Here the CDR3 reads CSAKRDEDYNEQFF. CDR3 DNA: TGCAGTGCTAAACGGGACGAGGACTACAATGAGCAGTTCTTC.

V gene TRBV29-1 combines with J gene TRBJ1-2; perhaps TRBD1 as D (5 bases). The CDR3 is 14 residues long. Germline values: CDR1 SQVTM, CDR2 ANQGSEA. V shed 1 base and J shed 8 bases, with 17 bases lying between them. CDR3 sequence (DNA): TGCAGCGTTGAAGTGTCGTATGGCAGGGCCGGCTACACCTTC. Translation gives CSVEVSYGRAGYTF.

This clonotype was picked up a small number of times. V is TRBV3-1 and J is TRBJ1-4; 9 bases align to TRBD1. Looked up from germline, CDR1 is LGHDT and CDR2 is YNNKEL (reference sequence). The CDR3 consists of 16 residues. V shed 4 bases and J 5 bases; nucleotides not matched to a gene: 8. The CDR3 spells CASSPHSTGGNEKLFF. DNA of the CDR3: TGTGCCAGCAGCCCACACTCGACAGGGGGGAATGAAAAACTGTTTTTT. The complete variable domain, with remaining parts taken from reference TRBV3-1 and TRBJ1-4, reads DTAVSQTPKYLVTQMGNDKSIKCEQNLGHDTMYWYKQDSKKFLKIMFSYNNKELIINETVPNRFSPKSPDKAHLNLHINSLELGDSAVYFCASSPHSTGGNEKLFFGSGTQLSVL.